Here is one TCR beta chain with its context. As for treatment: oral pan-JAK inhibitor, 5-10 mg twice daily. Trimming took off 3 bases at V and 7 bases at J, with 4 bases between the two ends. The CDR3 consists of 12 residues. CDR1 and CDR2 from the germline V gene are ENHRY and SYGVKD. The entry originates in a study of CD8+ T cells in alopecia areata. Extraction of RNA preceded its reverse transcription into cDNA, which served as the sequencing template. Repertoires were generated with immunoSEQ multiplex PCR, while TCRdb's copy carries only in-frame clones and drops some. This sample has 170,000 or so clones, with roughly 61% found just once.

The chain carries TRBV10-3 and TRBJ1-6, with D unclear. The starting material was CD8+ T cells sorted from blood, obtained at week 24, from a patient treated with tofacitinib. The source is a human donor with alopecia areata. The CDR3 region has the DNA TGTGCCATCAGTGAACAGAATTCACCCCTCCACTTT. Translation: CAISEQNSPLHF.